The clone carrying this T cell receptor beta chain has only a few counts. Its antigen is currently unknown. One entry per CDR3 protein, called by TCRdb with MiXCR from the reads. The data hold approximately 300,000 distinct CDR3 sequences, with around 25% observed a single time. The data belong to a study of T cell repertoires in cytomegalovirus infection. Overall study: Indications of both CMV infection and matching HLA type were provided by public TCR beta signatures.

The study's findings and limits: HLA-C-restricted CMV-specific TCR beta clonotypes were dominant in the ex vivo response.

The germline V gene has CDR1 LNHDA and CDR2 SQIVND (reference sequence). This CDR3 comprises 13 residues. Trimming removed 3 bases at V and 2 bases at J, with 8 bases between. This TCR was recovered from a human donor in good health (CMV status not recorded). Some clones in this sample may be carry-over from other donors' samples. The V and J genes are TRBV19 and TRBJ2-7; D gene uncertain. The material was cultured PBMCs, obtained from culture after CMV antigen stimulation. CDR3 residues: CASSISGTYEQYF. As DNA, the CDR3 is TGTGCCAGTAGTATTTCCGGCACCTACGAGCAGTACTTC. The whole variable domain, filled in from reference TRBV19 and TRBJ2-7, reads DGGITQSPKYLFRKEGQNVTLSCEQNLNHDAMYWYRQDPGQGLRLIYYSQIVNDFQKGDIAEGYSVSREKKESFPLTVTSAQKNPTAFYLCASSISGTYEQYFGPGTRLTVT.